A single sample is the source of the 11 T cell receptor beta chains below, sequenced in a study of cytotoxic CD8 clonotypes in ibrutinib-treated CLL. Sequenced by immunoSEQ multiplex PCR; TCRdb stores in-frame clones only, minus some. The top ten clones hold under 35% of a sample with roughly 100,000 clones, approximately 82% of them seen once. The sample was PBMCs, taken after 12 months of ibrutinib treatment. These receptors all come from a human donor with chronic lymphocytic leukemia.

The chain joins TRBV5-1 to TRBJ2-7, with D tentatively TRBD1 (6 bases). Trimming pared 5 bases from V and 6 bases from J, leaving 24 bases between. Germline values: CDR1 SGHRS, CDR2 YFSETQ. This CDR3 comprises 16 residues. In DNA form, the CDR3 reads TGCGCCAGCAGTCGACCTTGCCAGGGGTTTGGTTGCGAGCAGTACTTC. Translating it yields CASSRPCQGFGCEQYF.

The rearrangement joins TRBV18 to TRBJ1-3; D gene uncertain. Trimming took off 6 bases at V and 4 bases at J, with 7 bases between the two ends. Looked up from germline, CDR1 is KGHSH and CDR2 is LQKENI. The CDR3 has 12 amino acids. CDR3 sequence: CASSDQGNTIYF. CDR3 coding DNA: TGTGCCAGCTCCGACCAAGGAAACACCATATATTTT. The whole variable domain, remainder taken from reference TRBV18 and TRBJ1-3, is NAGVMQNPRHLVRRRGQEARLRCSPMKGHSHVYWYRQLPEEGLKFMVYLQKENIIDESGMPKERFSAEFPKEGPSILRIQQVVRGDSAAYFCASSDQGNTIYFGEGSWLTVV.

This chain joins TRBV4-1 and TRBJ2-1; weak D call: TRBD2 (6 bases). The V end lost 0 bases, the J end lost 2 bases, and 11 bases lay between the germline ends. CDR1 MGHRA and CDR2 YSYEKL come from the germline V gene. CDR3 length: 16 amino acids. The CDR3 loop reads CASSQERAGAYNEQFF. CDR3 sequence (DNA): TGCGCCAGCAGCCAAGAGCGAGCGGGCGCCTACAATGAGCAGTTCTTC.

V usage is TRBV15 and J usage is TRBJ1-1; D is unclear. The length of the CDR3 is 15 residues. From germline, CDR1 is LNHNV and CDR2 YYDKDF (reference sequence). Trimming left V 6 bases short and J 3 bases short, with 17 bases between. The CDR3, as DNA: TGTGCCACCAGACCGGACTGGAGAATCGACACTGAAGCTTTCTTT. This encodes CATRPDWRIDTEAFF.

The rearrangement joins TRBV6-1 to TRBJ2-1; 7 positions agree with TRBD2. The CDR3 consists of 14 residues. Trimming at V came to 5 bases and at J to 7 bases, leaving 8 bases not matched to a gene. Germline V gene data show CDR1 as MNHNS and CDR2 as SASEGT. CDR3 bases: TGTGCCAGCAGTTCGGGAGGATTTTTGAATGAGCAGTTCTTC. Translating it yields CASSSGGFLNEQFF.

This clone was recorded a few times. Within the sample, other DNA sequences also encode this same CDR3. The chain joins TRBV6-5 to TRBJ1-1, with TRBD1 as a possible D gene (5 bases). V was pared by 3 bases and J by 1 base, with 9 bases between. Germline V gene lookup returns CDR1 MNHEY and CDR2 SVGAGI. The CDR3 consists of 14 residues. The CDR3 sequence is CASSYGGSNTEAFF. In nucleotides, the CDR3 is TGTGCCAGCAGTTATGGGGGATCGAACACTGAAGCTTTCTTT.

This clone showed up just once. The genes are TRBV7-2 and TRBJ2-7; 8 positions agree with TRBD1. The trim removed 4 bases at V and 2 bases at J, leaving 7 bases unmatched. In germline, CDR1 is SGHTA, CDR2 FQGNSA. This CDR3 is built from 15 residues. Written as DNA, the CDR3 is TGTGCCAGCAGCTCCAATACAGGGGGGCCCTACGAGCAGTACTTC. It encodes CASSSNTGGPYEQYF.

The chain recombines TRBV10-3 with TRBJ1-2; perhaps TRBD1 as D (5 bases). The ends were cut back, 10 bases at V and 4 bases at J, with 13 bases in the middle. CDR3 length: 12 amino acids. CDR1 is ENHRY and CDR2 is SYGVKD in the germline V gene. The CDR3 reads CATGGEGYGYTF. The CDR3 bases are TGTGCCACCGGGGGAGAAGGCTATGGCTACACCTTC.

The rearrangement uses TRBV12-5 and TRBJ2-3, with D perhaps matching TRBD2 (6 bases). Trimming removed 1 base at V and 0 bases at J, with 11 bases between. Germline CDR1 and CDR2: LGHNT and FRNRAP. CDR3 length: 16 amino acids. The CDR3 spells CASGLARGPSTDTQYF. DNA for the CDR3: TGTGCTAGTGGTTTGGCGCGGGGACCTAGCACAGATACGCAGTATTTT. Filled out from reference TRBV12-5 and TRBJ2-3, the complete variable domain reads DARVTQTPRHKVTEMGQEVTMRCQPILGHNTVFWYRQTMMQGLELLAYFRNRAPLDDSGMPKDRFSAEMPDATLATLKIQPSEPRDSAVYFCASGLARGPSTDTQYFGPGTRLTVL.

The chain uses TRBV11-3 and TRBJ1-1; 8 bases map to TRBD1. After removal of 3 bases from V and 4 bases from J, the junction contained 4 bases not matched to a gene. The CDR3 totals 14 residues. CDR1 SGHNT and CDR2 YENEEA come from the germline V gene. The CDR3 DNA follows: TGTGCCAGCAGCTTGTACGACAGGGGCACTGAAGCTTTCTTT. It codes for CASSLYDRGTEAFF.

V usage is TRBV14 and J usage is TRBJ1-6, with unresolved D. V was trimmed by 4 bases and J by 10 bases, leaving 17 bases between them. CDR1 and CDR2 from the germline V gene are SGHDN and FVKESK. The CDR3 extends over 15 amino acids. In nucleotides, the CDR3 is TGTGCCAGCAGCCCACGCGGCCCAGCTTCATCACCCCTCCACTTT. Encoded protein: CASSPRGPASSPLHF.